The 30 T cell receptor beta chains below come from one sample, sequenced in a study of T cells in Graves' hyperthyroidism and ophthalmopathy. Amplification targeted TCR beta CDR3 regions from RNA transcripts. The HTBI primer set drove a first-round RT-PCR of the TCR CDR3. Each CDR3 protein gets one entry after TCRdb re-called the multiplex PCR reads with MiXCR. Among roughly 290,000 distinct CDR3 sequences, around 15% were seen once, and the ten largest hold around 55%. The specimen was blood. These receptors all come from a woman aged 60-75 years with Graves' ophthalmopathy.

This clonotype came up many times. The CDR3 reads CSARPTGSTIEPRLNTEAFF. Written as DNA, the CDR3 is TGCAGTGCTAGACCGACCGGGTCAACGATCGAACCACGTTTAAACACTGAAGCTTTCTTT. The V call is TRBV20-1, the J call TRBJ1-1, with D uncertain. This CDR3 contains 20 residues. In germline, CDR1 is DFQATT, CDR2 SNEGSKA (reference sequence). Trimming stripped 2 bases from V and 2 bases from J, with 30 bases between.

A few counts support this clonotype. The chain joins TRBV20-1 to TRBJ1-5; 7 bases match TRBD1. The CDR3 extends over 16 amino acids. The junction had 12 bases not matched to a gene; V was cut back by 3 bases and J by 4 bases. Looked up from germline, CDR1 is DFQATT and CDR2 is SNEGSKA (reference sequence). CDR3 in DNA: TGCAGTGCTAGGGACTCCGGGACAGTACCAAATCAGCCCCAGCATTTT. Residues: CSARDSGTVPNQPQHF.

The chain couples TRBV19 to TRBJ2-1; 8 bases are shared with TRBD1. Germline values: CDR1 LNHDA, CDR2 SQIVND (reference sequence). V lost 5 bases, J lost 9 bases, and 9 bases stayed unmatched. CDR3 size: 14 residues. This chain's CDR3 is CASSPGQGVGEQFF. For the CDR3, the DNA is TGTGCCAGTAGTCCTGGACAGGGCGTGGGTGAGCAGTTCTTC.

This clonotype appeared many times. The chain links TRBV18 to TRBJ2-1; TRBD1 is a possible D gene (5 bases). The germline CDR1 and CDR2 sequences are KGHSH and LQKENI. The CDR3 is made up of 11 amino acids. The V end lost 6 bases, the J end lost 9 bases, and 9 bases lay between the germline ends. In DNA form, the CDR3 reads TGTGCCAGCTCGACAGTGATTGAGCAGTTCTTC. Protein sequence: CASSTVIEQFF.

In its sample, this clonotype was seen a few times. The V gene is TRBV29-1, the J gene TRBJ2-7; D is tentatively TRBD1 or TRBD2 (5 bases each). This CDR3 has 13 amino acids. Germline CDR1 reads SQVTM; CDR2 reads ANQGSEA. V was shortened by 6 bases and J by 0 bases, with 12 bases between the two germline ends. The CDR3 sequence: CSVGTHNSYEQYF. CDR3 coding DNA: TGCAGCGTCGGGACCCACAACTCCTACGAGCAGTACTTC.

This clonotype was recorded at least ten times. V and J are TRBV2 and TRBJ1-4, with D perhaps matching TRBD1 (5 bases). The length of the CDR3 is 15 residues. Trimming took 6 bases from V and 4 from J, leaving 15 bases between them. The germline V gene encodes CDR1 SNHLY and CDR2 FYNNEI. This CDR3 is CASRAPGKSNEKLFF. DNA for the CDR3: TGTGCCAGCAGAGCGCCAGGGAAGAGTAATGAAAAACTGTTTTTT.

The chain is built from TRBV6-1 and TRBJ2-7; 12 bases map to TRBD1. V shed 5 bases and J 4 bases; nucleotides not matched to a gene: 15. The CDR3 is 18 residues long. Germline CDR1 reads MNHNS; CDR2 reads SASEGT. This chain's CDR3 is CASSKTGTGGFSLYEQYF. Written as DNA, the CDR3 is TGTGCCAGCAGTAAAACCGGGACAGGGGGCTTTTCCCTTTACGAGCAGTACTTC.

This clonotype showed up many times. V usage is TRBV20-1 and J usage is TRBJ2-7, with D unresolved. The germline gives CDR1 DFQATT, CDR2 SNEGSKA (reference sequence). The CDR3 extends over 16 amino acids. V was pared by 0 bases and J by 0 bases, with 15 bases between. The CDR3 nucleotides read TGCAGTGCTAGAGATTCGGGTTCCGGAAGCTCCTACGAGCAGTACTTC. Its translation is CSARDSGSGSSYEQYF.

This chain's CDR3 is CASSSLGLARDTQYF. The CDR3 DNA is TGTGCCAGCAGTTCCTTAGGGCTTGCACGAGATACGCAGTATTTT. The chain is built from TRBV6-5 and TRBJ2-3; D not certain. V lost 4 bases to trimming and J lost 5 bases, with 16 bases between them. From germline, CDR1 is MNHEY and CDR2 SVGAGI. This CDR3 comprises 15 residues.

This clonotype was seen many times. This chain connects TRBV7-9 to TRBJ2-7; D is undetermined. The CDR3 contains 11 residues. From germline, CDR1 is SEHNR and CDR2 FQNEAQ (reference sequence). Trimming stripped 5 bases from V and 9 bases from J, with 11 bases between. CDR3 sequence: CASSPGPGQYF. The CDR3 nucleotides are TGTGCCAGCAGCCCAGGACCCGGGCAGTACTTC.

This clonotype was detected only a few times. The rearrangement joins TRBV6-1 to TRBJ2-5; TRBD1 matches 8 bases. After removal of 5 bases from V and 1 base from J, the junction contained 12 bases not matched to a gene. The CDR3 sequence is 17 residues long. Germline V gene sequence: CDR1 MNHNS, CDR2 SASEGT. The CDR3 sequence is CASSRGYTDRAQETQYF. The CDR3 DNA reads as TGTGCCAGCAGTCGAGGATATACGGACAGGGCCCAAGAGACCCAGTACTTC.

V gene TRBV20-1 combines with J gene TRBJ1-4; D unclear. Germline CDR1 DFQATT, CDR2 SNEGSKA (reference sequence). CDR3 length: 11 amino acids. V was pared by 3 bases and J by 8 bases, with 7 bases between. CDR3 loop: CSASLTEKLFF. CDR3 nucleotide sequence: TGCAGTGCTAGTCTGACAGAAAAACTGTTTTTT.

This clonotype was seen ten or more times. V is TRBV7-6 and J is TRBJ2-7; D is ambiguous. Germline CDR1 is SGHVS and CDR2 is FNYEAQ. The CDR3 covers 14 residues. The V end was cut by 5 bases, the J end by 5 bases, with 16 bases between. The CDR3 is CASSPFWGTNEQYF. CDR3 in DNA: TGTGCCAGCAGCCCGTTCTGGGGTACCAACGAGCAGTACTTC.

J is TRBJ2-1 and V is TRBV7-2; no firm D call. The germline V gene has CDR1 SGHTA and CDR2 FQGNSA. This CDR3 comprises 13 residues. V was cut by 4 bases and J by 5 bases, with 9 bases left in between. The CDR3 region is CASSSTQNNEQFF. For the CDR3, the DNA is TGTGCCAGCAGCTCCACTCAAAACAATGAGCAGTTCTTC.

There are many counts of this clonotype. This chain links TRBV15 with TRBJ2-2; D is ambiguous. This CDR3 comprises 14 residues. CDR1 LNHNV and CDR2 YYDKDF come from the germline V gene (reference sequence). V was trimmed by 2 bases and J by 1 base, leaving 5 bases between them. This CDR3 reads CATSRRMNTGELFF. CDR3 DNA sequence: TGTGCCACCAGCAGACGGATGAACACCGGGGAGCTGTTTTTT.

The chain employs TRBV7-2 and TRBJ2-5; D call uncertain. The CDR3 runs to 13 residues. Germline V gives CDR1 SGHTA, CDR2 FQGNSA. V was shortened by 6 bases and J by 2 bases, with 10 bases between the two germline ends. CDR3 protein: CASRDFAQETQYF. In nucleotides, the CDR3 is TGTGCCAGCAGAGACTTCGCTCAAGAGACCCAGTACTTC.

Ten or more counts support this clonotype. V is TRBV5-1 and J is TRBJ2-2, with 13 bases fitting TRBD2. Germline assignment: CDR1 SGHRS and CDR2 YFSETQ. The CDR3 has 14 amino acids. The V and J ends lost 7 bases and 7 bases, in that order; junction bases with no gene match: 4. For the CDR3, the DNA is TGCGCCAGCCGAGGGACTAGCGGGGACGGGGAGCTGTTTTTT. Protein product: CASRGTSGDGELFF.

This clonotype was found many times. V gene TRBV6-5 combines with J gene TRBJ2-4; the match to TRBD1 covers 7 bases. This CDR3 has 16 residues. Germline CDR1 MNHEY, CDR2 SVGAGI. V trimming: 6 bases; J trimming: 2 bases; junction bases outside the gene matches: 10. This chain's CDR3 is CASRTRQGVTKNIQYF. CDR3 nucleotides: TGTGCCAGCAGGACACGACAGGGAGTAACCAAAAACATTCAGTACTTC.

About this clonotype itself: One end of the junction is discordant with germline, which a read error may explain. The chain's CDR3 is CASSHGGPSTKAFF. CDR3 nucleotides: TGTGCCAGCAGTCATGGGGGCCCCAGCACTAAAGCTTTCTTT. The rearrangement links TRBV25-1 to TRBJ1-1; D is perhaps TRBD1 (6 bases). CDR1 is MGHDK and CDR2 is SYGVNS in the germline V gene. This CDR3 spans 14 amino acids. The full variable domain, completed using reference TRBV25-1 and TRBJ1-1, is EADIYQTPRYLVIGTGKKITLECSQTMGHDKMYWYQQDPGMELHLIHYSYGVNSTEKGDLSSESTVSRIRTEHFPLTLESARPSHTSQYLCASSHGGPSTKAFFGQGTRLTVV.

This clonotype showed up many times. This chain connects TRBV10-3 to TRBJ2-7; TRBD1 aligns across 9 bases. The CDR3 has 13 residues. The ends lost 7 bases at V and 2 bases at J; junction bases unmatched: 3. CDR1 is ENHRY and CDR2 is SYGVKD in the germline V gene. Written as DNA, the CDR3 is TGTGCCATCATGGGGACAGGGACCTACGAGCAGTACTTC. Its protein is CAIMGTGTYEQYF.

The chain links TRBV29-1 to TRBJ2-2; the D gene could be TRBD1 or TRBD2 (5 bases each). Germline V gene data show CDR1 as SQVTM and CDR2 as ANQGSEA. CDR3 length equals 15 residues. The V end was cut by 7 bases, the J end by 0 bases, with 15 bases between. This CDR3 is CSATEGRTNTGELFF. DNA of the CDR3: TGCAGCGCTACAGAGGGGCGAACGAACACCGGGGAGCTGTTTTTT.

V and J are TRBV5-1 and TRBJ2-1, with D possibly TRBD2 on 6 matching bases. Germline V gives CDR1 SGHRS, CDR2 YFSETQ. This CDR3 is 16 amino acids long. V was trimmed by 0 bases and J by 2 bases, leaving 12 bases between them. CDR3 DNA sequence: TGCGCCAGCAGCTTGGTATCGGGAGTGGCCTACAATGAGCAGTTCTTC. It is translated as CASSLVSGVAYNEQFF.

The CDR3 here is CSVVRDRAPSGELFF. The DNA of the CDR3 is TGCAGCGTTGTCCGGGACAGGGCTCCTTCCGGGGAGCTGTTTTTT. The chain uses TRBV29-1 and TRBJ2-2; 9 nucleotides match TRBD1. J lost 6 bases, V lost 4 bases, and 9 bases had no gene match. CDR3 length equals 15 residues. CDR1 SQVTM and CDR2 ANQGSEA come from the germline V gene.

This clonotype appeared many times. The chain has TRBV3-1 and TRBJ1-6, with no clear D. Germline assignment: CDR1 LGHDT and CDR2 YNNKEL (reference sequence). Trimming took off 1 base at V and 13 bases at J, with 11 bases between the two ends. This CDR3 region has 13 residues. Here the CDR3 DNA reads TGTGCCAGCAGCCAAGGGGCCCCGGATCCCCTCCACTTT. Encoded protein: CASSQGAPDPLHF.

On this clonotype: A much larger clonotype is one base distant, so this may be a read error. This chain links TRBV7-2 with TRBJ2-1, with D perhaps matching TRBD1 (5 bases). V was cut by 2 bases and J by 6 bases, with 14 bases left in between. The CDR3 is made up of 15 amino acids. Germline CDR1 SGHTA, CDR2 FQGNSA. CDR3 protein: CASSLRAGNTNEQFF. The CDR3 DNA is TGTGCCAGCAGCTTAAGAGCAGGGAATACCAATGAGCAGTTCTTC.

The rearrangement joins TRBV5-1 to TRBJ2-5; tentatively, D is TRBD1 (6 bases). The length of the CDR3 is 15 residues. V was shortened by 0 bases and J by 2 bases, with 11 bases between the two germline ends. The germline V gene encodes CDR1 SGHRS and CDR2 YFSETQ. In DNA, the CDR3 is TGCGCCAGCAGCTTGGTCGGGACAACACAAGAGACCCAGTACTTC. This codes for CASSLVGTTQETQYF.

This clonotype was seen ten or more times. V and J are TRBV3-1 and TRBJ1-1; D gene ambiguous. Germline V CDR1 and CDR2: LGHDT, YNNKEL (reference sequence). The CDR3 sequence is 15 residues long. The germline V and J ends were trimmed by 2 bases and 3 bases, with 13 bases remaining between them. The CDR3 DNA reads TGTGCCAGCAGCCAACGGTTTTGGGAGGACACTGAAGCTTTCTTT. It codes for CASSQRFWEDTEAFF.

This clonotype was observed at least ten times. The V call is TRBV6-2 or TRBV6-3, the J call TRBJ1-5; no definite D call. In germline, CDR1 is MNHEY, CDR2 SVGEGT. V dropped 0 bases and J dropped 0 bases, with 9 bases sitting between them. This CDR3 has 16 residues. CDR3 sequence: CASSYSREYSNQPQHF. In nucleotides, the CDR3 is TGTGCCAGCAGTTACTCGAGAGAGTATAGCAATCAGCCCCAGCATTTT.

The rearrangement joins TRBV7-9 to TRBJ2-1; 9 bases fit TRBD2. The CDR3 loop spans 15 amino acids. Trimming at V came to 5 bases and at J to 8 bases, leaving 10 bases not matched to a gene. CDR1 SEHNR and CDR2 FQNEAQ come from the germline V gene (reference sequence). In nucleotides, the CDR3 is TGTGCCAGCAGCCCACAGAGCGGGAGGTTGGATGAGCAGTTCTTC. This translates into CASSPQSGRLDEQFF.

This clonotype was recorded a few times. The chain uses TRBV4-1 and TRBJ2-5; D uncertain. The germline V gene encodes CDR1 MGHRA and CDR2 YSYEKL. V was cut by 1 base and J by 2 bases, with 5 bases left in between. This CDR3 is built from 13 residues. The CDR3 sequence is CASSQATQETQYF. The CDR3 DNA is TGCGCCAGCAGCCAAGCTACTCAAGAGACCCAGTACTTC.